The T cell receptor beta chain described here comes from a study of blood T cell repertoires in COVID-19. On the study more broadly: T cells, B-cell-depleted T cells, or PBMCs provided the cDNA or gDNA that served as material.

As processed by the authors: Estimation of nucleated cell counts was performed using reference gene primer amplification. Generated by immunoSEQ multiplex PCR, the TCRdb table keeps only in-frame clones and is missing some. V, J and clone size were drawn from that table, and D and trimming were deduced from the DNA. The data hold about 140,000 clones, with 84% observed a single time. Germline V gives CDR1 LNHNV, CDR2 YYDKDF (reference sequence). There are 18 residues in the CDR3. V dropped 1 base and J dropped 0 bases, with 13 bases sitting between them. Everyone who took part was about 18 to 90 years old, and they came from about two dozen US areas.

This sequence joins TRBV15 and TRBJ2-6, with a possible D match to TRBD1 (6 bases). The material sequenced was PBMCs or T cells enriched from blood (not recorded which). The sequence was obtained from a woman aged 18-29 years who had been exposed to COVID-19. The CDR3 coding sequence is TGTGCCACCAGCAGAGGGACAGCCTTGGGCTCTGGGGCCAACGTCCTGACTTTC. Protein product: CATSRGTALGSGANVLTF.